This TCR beta chain was captured in a study of blood T cell repertoires in COVID-19. TCRdb's copy holds only in-frame clones and misses some; the assay was immunoSEQ multiplex PCR. The sample comprises approximately 300,000 clones, 86% of which are singletons, and 1.5% to 2% rests with the top ten. Germline lookup yields CDR1 SGDLS and CDR2 YYNGEE. The CDR3 extends over 22 amino acids. Trimming cost V 0 bases and J 4 bases; bases outside gene matches: 24. The material sequenced was peripheral blood. The source is a woman between 45 and 65 years old with acute or convalescent COVID-19. The chain recombines TRBV9 with TRBJ2-7, with TRBD1 matching 11 bases. This CDR3 reads CASSVASGQGDNGPPMSYEQYF. The CDR3 DNA is TGTGCCAGCAGCGTAGCATCGGGACAGGGGGACAACGGCCCCCCGATGTCTTACGAGCAGTACTTC.